These 28 T cell receptor beta chains were sequenced from one sample in a study of cytomegalovirus exposure and HLA in healthy donors. This PCR relied on a set of 60 Vbeta primers and 13 Jbeta primers. Profiling relied on immunoSEQ multiplex PCR, and the TCRdb table lists in-frame clones only, not all of them. The table lists over 100,000 clones, around nine tenths of them singletons. The sequenced material came from PBMCs. These receptors were taken from a woman in her 30s in good health and CMV-seronegative.

The chain has TRBV6-5 and TRBJ1-2, with 12 bases fitting TRBD1. This CDR3 has 15 residues. The trim removed 6 bases at V and 6 bases at J, leaving 8 bases unmatched. The germline V gene encodes CDR1 MNHEY and CDR2 SVGAGI. CDR3 DNA sequence: TGTGCCAGCAGGTCAGCCGGGACAGGGGGCGATGGCTACACCTTC. It yields the protein CASRSAGTGGDGYTF.

The chain has TRBV28 and TRBJ1-1; D is unresolved. CDR3 length equals 15 residues. The germline CDR1 and CDR2 sequences are MDHEN and SYDVKM. Trimming removed 7 bases at V and 0 bases at J, with 15 bases between. CDR3 DNA: TGTGCCAGCAACCCCCCCTCGGCGGTGAACACTGAAGCTTTCTTT. This codes for CASNPPSAVNTEAFF.

The rearrangement uses TRBV5-1 and TRBJ2-2; 7 bases line up with TRBD1. The CDR3 is 16 residues long. Trimming cost V 4 bases and J 4 bases; bases outside gene matches: 10. Germline loops: CDR1 SGHRS, CDR2 YFSETQ. DNA for the CDR3: TGCGCCAGCAGCGTATACACCGGGACAGTCACCGGGGAGCTGTTTTTT. It translates to CASSVYTGTVTGELFF.

The CDR3 DNA is TGTGCCTGGAGCTTCGGGACTAGCGGGAGAATTGATAGTGAGCAGTTCTTC. This translates into CAWSFGTSGRIDSEQFF. This chain joins TRBV30 and TRBJ2-1; 14 bases map to TRBD2. CDR1 is GTSNPN and CDR2 is SVGIG in the germline V gene (reference sequence). V shed 3 bases, J shed 9 bases, and the junction held 13 bases outside the gene matches. CDR3 size: 17 residues.

This chain connects TRBV9 to TRBJ1-2, with a possible D match to TRBD1 (5 bases). CDR1 and CDR2 from the germline V gene are SGDLS and YYNGEE. The CDR3 is made up of 13 amino acids. The V and J ends lost 5 bases and 0 bases respectively, with 8 bases between them. The CDR3, as DNA: TGTGCCAGCAGTAGACAGACTAACTATGGCTACACCTTC. Translated: CASSRQTNYGYTF.

V is TRBV4-3 and J is TRBJ2-3; the match to TRBD1 covers 8 bases. J lost 0 bases, V lost 4 bases, and 3 bases had no gene match. There are 15 residues in the CDR3. The germline gives CDR1 LGHNA, CDR2 YSLEER. This chain's CDR3 is CASSRGQDSTDTQYF. CDR3 coding DNA: TGCGCCAGCAGCCGGGGACAGGACAGCACAGATACGCAGTATTTT.

The rearrangement links TRBV4-3 to TRBJ2-7; no clear D gene. Germline CDR1 reads LGHNA; CDR2 reads YSLEER. V lost 1 base, J lost 0 bases, and 7 bases lay in between. The CDR3 is 14 amino acids. CDR3 nucleotide sequence: TGCGCCAGCAGCCAAGTAAGCTTCTCCTACGAGCAGTACTTC. It is translated as CASSQVSFSYEQYF.

V gene TRBV30 combines with J gene TRBJ1-2; D may be TRBD1 (5 bases). The CDR3 sequence is 12 residues long. Per germline, CDR1 GTSNPN and CDR2 SVGIG (reference sequence). Deletions cut 0 bases from V and 8 bases from J, with 10 bases between. CDR3 residues: CAWSVEGWGYTF. The CDR3 DNA reads TGTGCCTGGAGTGTGGAGGGGTGGGGCTACACCTTC.

The chain recombines TRBV5-8 with TRBJ1-1, with no clear D. V was pared by 3 bases and J by 3 bases, with 15 bases between. The CDR3 spans 15 residues. The germline gives CDR1 SGHTS, CDR2 YDEGEE. Here the CDR3 reads CASSSRSRRDTEAFF. The CDR3 bases are TGTGCCAGCAGCTCCCGGAGTCGGAGGGACACTGAAGCTTTCTTT. The full variable domain, in which reference TRBV5-8 and TRBJ1-1 provide the parts outside the CDR3, is EAGVTQSPTHLIKTRGQQATLRCSPISGHTSVYWYQQALGLGLQFLLWYDEGEERNRGNFPPRFSGRQFPNYSSELNVNALELEDSALYLCASSSRSRRDTEAFFGQGTRLTVV.

This chain links TRBV9 with TRBJ2-1; D call uncertain. Trimming took off 6 bases at V and 4 bases at J, with 14 bases between the two ends. The CDR3 spans 14 residues. The germline CDR1 and CDR2 sequences are SGDLS and YYNGEE. In DNA form, the CDR3 reads TGTGCCAGCAACCCCGGTGGGCCATACAATGAGCAGTTCTTC. It codes for CASNPGGPYNEQFF. Full variable domain (missing parts from reference TRBV9 and TRBJ2-1): DSGVTQTPKHLITATGQRVTLRCSPRSGDLSVYWYQQSLDQGLQFLIQYYNGEERAKGNILERFSAQQFPDLHSELNLSSLELGDSALYFCASNPGGPYNEQFFGPGTRLTVL.

V is TRBV6-6 and J is TRBJ1-2, with a weak D call TRBD1 (5 bases). Germline V gene data show CDR1 as MNHNY and CDR2 as SVGAGI (reference sequence). The CDR3 has 12 residues. The V end lost 6 bases, the J end lost 9 bases, and 14 bases lay between the germline ends. The CDR3, as DNA: TGTGCCAGCAGAGTCCAGGGAAGAAGCTACACCTTC. As protein: CASRVQGRSYTF.

The CDR3: CASRRDLTNEKLFF. The CDR3 region has the DNA TGTGCCAGCAGGAGGGACTTGACTAATGAAAAACTGTTTTTT. The genes are TRBV7-2 and TRBJ1-4; D is possibly TRBD1 (5 bases). The CDR3 is 14 residues long. Per the germline V gene, CDR1 is SGHTA and CDR2 is FQGNSA. Trimming left V 6 bases short and J 2 bases short, with 10 bases between.

The J gene is TRBJ1-2, the V gene TRBV6-6, with D perhaps TRBD1 (6 bases). Germline lookup yields CDR1 MNHNY and CDR2 SVGAGI (reference sequence). The CDR3 has 15 amino acids. V was cut by 0 bases and J by 2 bases, with 10 bases left in between. CDR3 nucleotides: TGTGCCAGCAGTTACTCGGGCAGGGGCAACTATGGCTACACCTTC. This sequence encodes CASSYSGRGNYGYTF.

In DNA, the CDR3 is TGTGCCAGCAGCTCTACCGGGACAGGGGGCAAAGATTGGAATCAGCCCCAGCATTTT. Its translation is CASSSTGTGGKDWNQPQHF. The J gene is TRBJ1-5, the V gene TRBV7-9; 12 bases fit TRBD1. Trimming at V came to 4 bases and at J to 4 bases, leaving 14 bases not matched to a gene. Germline CDR1 is SEHNR and CDR2 is FQNEAQ (reference sequence). CDR3 length: 19 residues.

The J gene is TRBJ2-1, the V gene TRBV7-2, with D possibly TRBD1 on 6 matching bases. The length of the CDR3 is 15 residues. Trimming removed 4 bases from V and 0 bases from J, with 10 bases in between. Germline loops: CDR1 SGHTA, CDR2 FQGNSA. This CDR3 is CASSYRGGSYNEQFF. The CDR3 DNA sequence: TGTGCCAGCAGCTACAGAGGGGGCTCCTACAATGAGCAGTTCTTC. The complete variable domain, with remaining parts taken from reference TRBV7-2 and TRBJ2-1, reads GAGVSQSPSNKVTEKGKDVELRCDPISGHTALYWYRQSLGQGLEFLIYFQGNSAPDKSGLPSDRFSAERTGGSVSTLTIQRTQQEDSAVYLCASSYRGGSYNEQFFGPGTRLTVL.

V gene TRBV7-9 combines with J gene TRBJ1-1; 7 bases match TRBD1. CDR1 and CDR2 (germline): SEHNR, FQNEAQ (reference sequence). This CDR3 is built from 14 residues. Trimming cost V 4 bases and J 6 bases; bases outside gene matches: 8. The CDR3: CASSSKPGQSEAFF. CDR3 DNA sequence: TGTGCCAGCAGCTCGAAACCGGGACAGTCTGAAGCTTTCTTT. The full variable domain, with the rest looked up from reference TRBV7-9 and TRBJ1-1, is DTGVSQNPRHKITKRGQNVTFRCDPISEHNRLYWYRQTLGQGPEFLTYFQNEAQLEKSRLLSDRFSAERPKGSFSTLEIQRTEQGDSAMYLCASSSKPGQSEAFFGQGTRLTVV.

J is TRBJ1-1 and V is TRBV27; the D gene is possibly TRBD1 (6 bases). CDR1 MNHEY and CDR2 SMNVEV come from the germline V gene (reference sequence). This CDR3 has 13 residues. Trimming took 3 bases from V and 6 from J, leaving 11 bases between them. DNA for the CDR3: TGTGCCAGCAGTTTTGGGGGCGGAGCTGAAGCTTTCTTT. The encoded protein is CASSFGGGAEAFF.

The chain is built from TRBV7-6 and TRBJ2-7; TRBD2 aligns across 7 bases. The germline gives CDR1 SGHVS, CDR2 FNYEAQ. V lost 0 bases and J lost 2; bases outside the gene matches: 7. CDR3 length: 16 amino acids. The CDR3 DNA reads TGTGCCAGCAGCTTAGCGCCGTCTAGCGGACCCTACGAGCAGTACTTC. Translation: CASSLAPSSGPYEQYF. Full variable domain (remainder filled in from reference TRBV7-6 and TRBJ2-7): GAGVSQSPRYKVTKRGQDVALRCDPISGHVSLYWYRQALGQGPEFLTYFNYEAQQDKSGLPNDRFSAERPEGSISTLTIQRTEQRDSAMYRCASSLAPSSGPYEQYFGPGTRLTVT.

The chain couples TRBV18 to TRBJ1-5, with a possible D match to TRBD1 (5 bases). Germline CDR1 and CDR2: KGHSH and LQKENI. The CDR3 spans 14 residues. The germline V and J ends were trimmed by 3 bases and 0 bases, with 6 bases remaining between them. The CDR3 coding sequence is TGTGCCAGCTCACCGGGGGGTAGCAATCAGCCCCAGCATTTT. It specifies CASSPGGSNQPQHF.

The chain couples TRBV28 to TRBJ1-2; TRBD1 matches at 8 bases. Germline V gene sequence: CDR1 MDHEN, CDR2 SYDVKM. The junction had 15 bases not matched to a gene; V was cut back by 7 bases and J by 8 bases. This CDR3 has 15 residues. CDR3: CASTRQGTGPLGYTF. Written as DNA, the CDR3 is TGTGCCAGCACCAGGCAGGGGACAGGACCCCTGGGCTACACCTTC.

This clone has just a few counts. V is TRBV7-8 and J is TRBJ2-7, with D perhaps TRBD1 (6 bases). CDR1 and CDR2 (germline): SGHVS, FQNEAQ. The germline V and J ends were trimmed by 5 bases and 1 base, with 15 bases remaining between them. The CDR3 length is 15 residues. The CDR3 sequence: CASSPNQGPSYEQYF. The CDR3 region has the DNA TGTGCCAGCAGCCCTAATCAGGGGCCTTCCTACGAGCAGTACTTC.

This sequence joins TRBV6-6 and TRBJ1-1; the match to TRBD1 covers 9 bases. After removal of 6 bases from V and 0 bases from J, the junction contained 8 bases not matched to a gene. The CDR3 has 16 amino acids. The V gene's germline CDR1 is MNHNY and CDR2 SVGAGI (reference sequence). The CDR3 region has the DNA TGTGCCAGCAGAACCGGGACAGGGACCATGAACACTGAAGCTTTCTTT. It translates to CASRTGTGTMNTEAFF.

The chain is built from TRBV10-3 and TRBJ2-3, with 7 nucleotides matching TRBD2. The CDR3 length is 14 residues. Germline loops: CDR1 ENHRY, CDR2 SYGVKD. V lost 10 bases to trimming and J lost 3 bases; unmatched junction nucleotides: 10. The CDR3 DNA sequence: TGTGCCACACTAGCGCAGATGGGGACAGATACGCAGTATTTT. Residues: CATLAQMGTDTQYF.

This chain's CDR3 is CAWSDDRKWQYF. In nucleotides, the CDR3 is TGTGCCTGGAGTGATGACAGAAAATGGCAGTACTTC. The V call is TRBV30, the J call TRBJ2-5; a possible D gene is TRBD1 (5 bases). The V gene's germline CDR1 is GTSNPN and CDR2 SVGIG (reference sequence). The CDR3 totals 12 residues. The V and J ends lost 1 base and 11 bases respectively, with 14 bases between them. The full variable domain, its missing parts supplied by reference TRBV30 and TRBJ2-5, is SQTIHQWPATLVQPVGSPLSLECTVEGTSNPNLYWYRQAAGRGLQLLFYSVGIGQISSEVPQNLSASRPQDRQFILSSKKLLLSDSGFYLCAWSDDRKWQYFGPGTRLLVL.

The rearrangement joins TRBV5-8 to TRBJ2-1, with TRBD2 identical over 9 bases. The CDR3 loop spans 16 amino acids. Germline CDR1 reads SGHTS; CDR2 reads YDEGEE. After removal of 4 bases from V and 4 bases from J, the junction contained 9 bases not matched to a gene. CDR3 region: CASSDLLAGLYNEQFF. The CDR3 nucleotides are TGTGCCAGCAGCGACCTCCTAGCGGGATTATACAATGAGCAGTTCTTC. Combining the CDR3 with reference TRBV5-8 and TRBJ2-1 gives the whole variable domain EAGVTQSPTHLIKTRGQQATLRCSPISGHTSVYWYQQALGLGLQFLLWYDEGEERNRGNFPPRFSGRQFPNYSSELNVNALELEDSALYLCASSDLLAGLYNEQFFGPGTRLTVL.

The rearrangement joins TRBV11-2 to TRBJ1-1; D gene uncertain. The V end lost 5 bases, the J end lost 3 bases, and 10 bases lay between the germline ends. The CDR3 runs to 13 residues. Germline CDR1 is SGHAT and CDR2 is FQNNGV. This CDR3 is CASSTAPYTEAFF. The CDR3 DNA follows: TGTGCCAGCAGCACAGCCCCCTACACTGAAGCTTTCTTT.

The rearrangement links TRBV19 to TRBJ1-1; the match to TRBD1 covers 7 bases. V shed 3 bases and J 4 bases; nucleotides not matched to a gene: 5. The CDR3 is made up of 14 amino acids. From germline, CDR1 is LNHDA and CDR2 SQIVND (reference sequence). In DNA form, the CDR3 reads TGTGCCAGTAGTATGACAGGGTCGAGCACTGAAGCTTTCTTT. Encoded protein: CASSMTGSSTEAFF. Combining the CDR3 with reference TRBV19 and TRBJ1-1 gives the whole variable domain DGGITQSPKYLFRKEGQNVTLSCEQNLNHDAMYWYRQDPGQGLRLIYYSQIVNDFQKGDIAEGYSVSREKKESFPLTVTSAQKNPTAFYLCASSMTGSSTEAFFGQGTRLTVV.

V is TRBV5-8 and J is TRBJ1-2; unclear D gene. V was trimmed by 4 bases and J by 6 bases, leaving 10 bases between them. Germline CDR1 SGHTS, CDR2 YDEGEE. The CDR3 extends over 12 amino acids. CDR3 amino acids: CASSSNTHGYTF. The CDR3 DNA is TGTGCCAGCAGCAGTAACACACATGGCTACACCTTC.